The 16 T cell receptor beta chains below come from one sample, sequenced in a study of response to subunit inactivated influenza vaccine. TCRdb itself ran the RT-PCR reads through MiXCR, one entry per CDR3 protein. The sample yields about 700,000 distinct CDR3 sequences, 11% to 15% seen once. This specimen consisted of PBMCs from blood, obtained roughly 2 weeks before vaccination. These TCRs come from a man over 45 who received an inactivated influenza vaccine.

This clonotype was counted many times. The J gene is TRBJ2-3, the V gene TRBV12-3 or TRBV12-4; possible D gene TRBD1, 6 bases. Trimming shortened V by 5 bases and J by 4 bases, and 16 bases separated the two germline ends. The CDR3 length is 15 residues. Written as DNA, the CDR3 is TGTGCCAGCAGTAGCTACAGGGATTATCCAGATACGCAGTATTTT. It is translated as CASSSYRDYPDTQYF.

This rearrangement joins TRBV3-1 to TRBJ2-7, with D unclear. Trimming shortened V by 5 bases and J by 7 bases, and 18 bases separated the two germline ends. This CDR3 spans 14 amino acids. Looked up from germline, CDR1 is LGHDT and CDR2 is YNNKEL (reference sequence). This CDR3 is CASSFRPDPSEQYF. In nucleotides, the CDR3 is TGTGCCAGCAGCTTTCGACCGGACCCATCGGAGCAGTACTTC.

The CDR3 DNA is TGTGCCAGTAGCCCGGGACAGGAGTACAATGAGCAGTTCTTC. Amino acids: CASSPGQEYNEQFF. This rearrangement joins TRBV19 to TRBJ2-1, with 8 bases matching TRBD1. V gave up 6 bases and J gave up 4 bases; unmatched junction bases: 5. The CDR3 spans 14 residues. Germline V gene lookup returns CDR1 LNHDA and CDR2 SQIVND (reference sequence).

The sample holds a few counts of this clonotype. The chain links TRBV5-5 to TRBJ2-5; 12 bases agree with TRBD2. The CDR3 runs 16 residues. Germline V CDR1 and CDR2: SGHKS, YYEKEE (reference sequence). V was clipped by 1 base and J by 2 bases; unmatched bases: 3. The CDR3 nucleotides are TGTGCCAGCAGCTTGAGCCTAGCGGGGGGGCAAGAGACCCAGTACTTC. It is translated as CASSLSLAGGQETQYF.

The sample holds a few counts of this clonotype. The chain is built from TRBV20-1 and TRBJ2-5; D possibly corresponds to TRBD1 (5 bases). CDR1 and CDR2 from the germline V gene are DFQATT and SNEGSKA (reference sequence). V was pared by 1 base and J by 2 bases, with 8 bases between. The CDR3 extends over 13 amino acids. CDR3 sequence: CSARVNRQETQYF. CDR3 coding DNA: TGCAGTGCTAGAGTAAACAGGCAAGAGACCCAGTACTTC.

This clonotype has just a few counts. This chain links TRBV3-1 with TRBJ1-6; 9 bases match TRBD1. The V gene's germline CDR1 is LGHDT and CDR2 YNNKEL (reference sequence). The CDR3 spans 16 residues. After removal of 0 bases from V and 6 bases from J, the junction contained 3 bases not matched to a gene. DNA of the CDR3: TGTGCCAGCAGCCAAGAAATGACAGGGGGTAATTCACCCCTCCACTTT. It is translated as CASSQEMTGGNSPLHF. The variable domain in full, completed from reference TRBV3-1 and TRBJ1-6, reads DTAVSQTPKYLVTQMGNDKSIKCEQNLGHDTMYWYKQDSKKFLKIMFSYNNKELIINETVPNRFSPKSPDKAHLNLHINSLELGDSAVYFCASSQEMTGGNSPLHFGNGTRLTVT.

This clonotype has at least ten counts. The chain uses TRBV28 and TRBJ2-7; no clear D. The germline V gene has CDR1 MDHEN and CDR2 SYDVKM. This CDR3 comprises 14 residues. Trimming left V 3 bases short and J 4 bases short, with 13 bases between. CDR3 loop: CASSLSERLYEQYF. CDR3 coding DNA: TGTGCCAGCAGTTTGAGCGAAAGACTTTACGAGCAGTACTTC.

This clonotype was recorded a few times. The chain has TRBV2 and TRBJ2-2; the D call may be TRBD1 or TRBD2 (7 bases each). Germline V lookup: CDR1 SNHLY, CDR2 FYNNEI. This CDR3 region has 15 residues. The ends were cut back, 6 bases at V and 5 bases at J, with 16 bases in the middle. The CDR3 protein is CASRGGTAGTGELFF. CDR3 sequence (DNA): TGTGCCAGCAGAGGGGGGACAGCGGGGACCGGGGAGCTGTTTTTT.

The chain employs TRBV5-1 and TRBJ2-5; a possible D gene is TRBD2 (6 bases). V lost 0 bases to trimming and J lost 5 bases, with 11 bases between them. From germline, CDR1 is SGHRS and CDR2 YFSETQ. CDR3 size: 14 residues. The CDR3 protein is CASSLGGVVETQYF. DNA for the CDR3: TGCGCCAGCAGCTTGGGCGGGGTGGTTGAGACCCAGTACTTC.

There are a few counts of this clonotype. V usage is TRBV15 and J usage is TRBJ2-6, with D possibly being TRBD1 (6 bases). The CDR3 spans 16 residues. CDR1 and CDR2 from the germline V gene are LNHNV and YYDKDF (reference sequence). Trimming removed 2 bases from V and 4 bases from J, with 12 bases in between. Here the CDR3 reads CATSRHQGYGANVLTF. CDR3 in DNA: TGTGCCACCAGCAGACACCAGGGGTACGGGGCCAACGTCCTGACTTTC.

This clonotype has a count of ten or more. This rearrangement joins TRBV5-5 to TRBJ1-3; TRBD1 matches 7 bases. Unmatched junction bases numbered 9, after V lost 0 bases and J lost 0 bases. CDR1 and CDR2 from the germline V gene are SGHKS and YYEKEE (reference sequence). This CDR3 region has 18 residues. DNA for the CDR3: TGTGCCAGCAGCTTGGAGGGGGCCATATTACACTCTGGAAACACCATATATTTT. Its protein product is CASSLEGAILHSGNTIYF.

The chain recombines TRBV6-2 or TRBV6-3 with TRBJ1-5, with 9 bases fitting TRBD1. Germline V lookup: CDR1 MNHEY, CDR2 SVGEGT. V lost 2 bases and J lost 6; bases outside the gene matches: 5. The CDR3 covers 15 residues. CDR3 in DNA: TGTGCCAGCAGTTACGCTGGACAGGGGTTTCAGCCCCAGCATTTT. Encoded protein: CASSYAGQGFQPQHF.

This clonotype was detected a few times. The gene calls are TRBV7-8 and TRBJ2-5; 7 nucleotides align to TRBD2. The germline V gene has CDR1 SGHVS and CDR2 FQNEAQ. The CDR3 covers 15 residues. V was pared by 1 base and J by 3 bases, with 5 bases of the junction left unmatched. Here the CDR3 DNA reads TGTGCCAGCAGCTTAGATTCCGGGGGGAAAGAGACCCAGTACTTC. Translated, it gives CASSLDSGGKETQYF.

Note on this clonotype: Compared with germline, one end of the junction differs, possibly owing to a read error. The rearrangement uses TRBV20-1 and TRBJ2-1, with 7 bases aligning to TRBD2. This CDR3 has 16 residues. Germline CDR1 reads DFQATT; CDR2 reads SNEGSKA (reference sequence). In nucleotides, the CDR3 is TGCAGTGCTTTGAAGGGAGGGCTAGCGGTCTACATTGAGCAGTTCTTC. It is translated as CSALKGGLAVYIEQFF.

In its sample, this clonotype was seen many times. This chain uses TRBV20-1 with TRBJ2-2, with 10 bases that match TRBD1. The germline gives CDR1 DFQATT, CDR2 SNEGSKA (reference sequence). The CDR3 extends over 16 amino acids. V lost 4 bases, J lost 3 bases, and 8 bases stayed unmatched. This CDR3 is CSATKGTGAHTGELFF. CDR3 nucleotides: TGCAGTGCTACGAAAGGGACAGGGGCCCACACCGGGGAGCTGTTTTTT.

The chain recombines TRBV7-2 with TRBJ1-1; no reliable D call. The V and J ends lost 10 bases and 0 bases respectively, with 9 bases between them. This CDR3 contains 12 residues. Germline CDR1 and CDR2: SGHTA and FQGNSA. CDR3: CATDQLNTEAFF. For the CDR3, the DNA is TGTGCCACCGACCAGTTGAACACTGAAGCTTTCTTT.